This paragraph covers one T cell receptor beta chain sequence. This record belongs to a study of blood T cell repertoires in COVID-19. Study-level information: The United States, Italy and Spain were the sources of the acute and convalescent COVID-19 samples. The analysed material was cDNA or gDNA that came from T cells, B-cell-depleted T cells, or PBMCs.

Original data processing: By means of reference gene primer amplification, nucleated cell counts were estimated. TCRdb keeps only in-frame clones here, not all; method: immunoSEQ multiplex PCR. The V and J calls and the clone size are those of that table, but D and trimming were determined from the DNA. The table records 85,000 or so clones, just over 85% of them present only once. CDR3 length: 16 residues. CDR1 MNHEY and CDR2 SMNVEV come from the germline V gene (reference sequence). J gave up 1 base and V 7 bases, and 9 bases lay outside the gene matches. Material: peripheral blood. The source of this sequence is a man in his forties or fifties with active or convalescent COVID-19. The rearrangement links TRBV27 to TRBJ2-2; TRBD2 aligns across 7 bases. The CDR3 DNA sequence: TGTGCCAGCACCCCTCAGCCTAGCGGGAACACCGGGGAGCTGTTTTTT. This gives the protein CASTPQPSGNTGELFF.